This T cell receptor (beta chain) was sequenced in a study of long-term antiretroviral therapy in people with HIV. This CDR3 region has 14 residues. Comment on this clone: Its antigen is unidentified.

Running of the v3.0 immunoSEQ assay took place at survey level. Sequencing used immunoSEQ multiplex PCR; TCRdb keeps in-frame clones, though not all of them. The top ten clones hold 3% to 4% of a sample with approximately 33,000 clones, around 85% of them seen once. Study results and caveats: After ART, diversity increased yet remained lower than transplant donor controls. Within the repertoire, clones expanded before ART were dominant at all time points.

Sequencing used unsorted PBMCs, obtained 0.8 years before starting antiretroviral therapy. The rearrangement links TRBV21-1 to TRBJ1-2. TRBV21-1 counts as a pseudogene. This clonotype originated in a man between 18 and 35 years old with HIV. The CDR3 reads CASSKRGRRDGYTF. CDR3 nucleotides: TGTGCCAGCAGCAAGAGGGGAAGAAGGGACGGCTACACCTTC.